A selection of T cell receptor beta chains follows, all from one sample in a study of blood T cells in healthy people across ages. Each CDR3 protein is one row after TCRdb ran MiXCR on the 5' RACE reads. The sample has about 620,000 distinct CDR3 sequences, roughly 21% seen once. Sequencing was performed on blood. The receptor source for this set is a man between 70 and 80 years old in good health. The CDR3 runs from the conserved cysteine through the conserved F or W. D genes are given only for firm matches.

TRBV20-1	NA	TRBJ1-5	CSASLPNQPQHF
TRBV7-2	TRBD1	TRBJ2-3	CASSLIGGRTGGRDTQYF
TRBV20-1	TRBD1	TRBJ1-2	CSARTGAANYGYTF
TRBV5-1	TRBD2	TRBJ2-6	CASSLAGGDSGANVLTF
TRBV7-7	NA	TRBJ2-5	CASSLGGTKETQYF
TRBV7-9	NA	TRBJ2-5	CASRFGGEETQYF
TRBV10-2	TRBD2	TRBJ2-5	CASGSPAGGQETQYF
TRBV20-1	NA	TRBJ1-2	CSARDFRALQNYGYTF
TRBV7-2	TRBD2	TRBJ2-1	CASSLGLAVEQFF
TRBV14	TRBD2	TRBJ2-3	CASSLPGLAASDTQYF
TRBV29-1	NA	TRBJ2-7	CSAAGSPGEQYF
TRBV27	TRBD2	TRBJ2-5	CASSPAAGGRETQYF
TRBV5-1	TRBD2	TRBJ2-1	CASSTMTSGSYNEQFF
TRBV28	NA	TRBJ1-5	CASSLLDQPQHF
TRBV20-1	TRBD1	TRBJ2-1	CSAGGQSSYNEQFF
TRBV15	NA	TRBJ2-7	CATSFTLWGTYEQYF
TRBV20-1	NA	TRBJ2-5	CSARGPVETQYF
TRBV7-9	NA	TRBJ2-2	CASTPQSGEVGELFF
TRBV11-2	TRBD1	TRBJ1-1	CASSLRGQGNTEAFF
TRBV4-1	TRBD2	TRBJ2-7	CASSQDPSGSSYEQYF
TRBV20-1	NA	TRBJ2-5	CSARGGVGTIQETQYF
TRBV29-1	TRBD1	TRBJ1-1	CSALRDRRFEAFF
TRBV5-1	NA	TRBJ2-1	CASSLGGHRIYNEQFF
TRBV28	NA	TRBJ2-1	CASRPFRRARDNEQFF
TRBV18	TRBD1	TRBJ2-5	CASSPPMGQQETQYF
TRBV7-3	NA	TRBJ2-1	CASSLRAEPYNEQFF
TRBV20-1	TRBD2	TRBJ2-7	CSASFSGSPYEQYF
TRBV12-3/TRBV12-4	TRBD2	TRBJ2-3	CASSQTSGNSPGTQYF
TRBV7-7	TRBD1	TRBJ2-5	CASSSPPRTGKETQYF
TRBV6-5	NA	TRBJ1-4	CASAVRATNEKLFF
TRBV6-5	TRBD1	TRBJ1-5	CASSYGQGYNQPQHF
TRBV5-4	TRBD1	NA	CASSSATGVAYNEQFF
TRBV4-3	TRBD2	TRBJ2-1	CASSSDLAGGGEQFF
TRBV28	TRBD2	TRBJ2-1	CASSLAGGGNEQFF
TRBV24-1	NA	TRBJ2-4	CATSDGGIAKNIQYF
TRBV4-2	NA	TRBJ2-7	CASSQIQGSYEQYF
TRBV20-1	NA	NA	CSARDSSGYEQYF
TRBV5-1	NA	TRBJ2-1	CASMERAAGRNEQFF
TRBV6-1	NA	TRBJ2-5	CASRDQIRGGQETQYF
TRBV7-2	NA	TRBJ2-7	CASSFDQLGSYEQYF
TRBV5-1	NA	TRBJ1-1	CASSRLRSNTEAFF
TRBV6-1	NA	TRBJ2-5	CASSDIGLETQYF
TRBV5-4	NA	TRBJ1-1	CASSLWNTEAFF
TRBV5-1	NA	TRBJ2-5	CASSLSHGTDQETQYF
TRBV5-1	TRBD2	TRBJ2-2	CASRSGLAGDTGELFF
TRBV5-5	NA	TRBJ2-1	CASSLVYENEQFF
TRBV7-6	NA	TRBJ2-6	CASSLNRGVSGANVLTF
TRBV18	NA	TRBJ2-1	CASSGDYNDAQFF
TRBV12-3/TRBV12-4	NA	TRBJ2-2	CASSPTGTHTGELFF
TRBV6-6	TRBD2	TRBJ2-5	CASRPGTTQETQYF
TRBV24-1	TRBD2	TRBJ2-1	CATSATGLAGVNEQFF
TRBV4-2	NA	TRBJ2-7	CASSQDRREEQYF
TRBV3-1	NA	TRBJ2-1	CASSQDFGTGASRVFF